These 2 T cell receptor beta chains were sequenced from one sample in a study of memory CD4+ T cells and cytomegalovirus serostatus. Single viable CD3+CD4+CD8-CD45RO+ cells were sorted as the memory CD4+ T cells. Sequencing used immunoSEQ multiplex PCR; TCRdb keeps in-frame clones, though not all of them. This sample carries 40,000 to 55,000 clones, 82% of them seen once, and the ten largest clones take over 0.55%. Sequencing was carried out using memory CD4+ T cells from blood. The origin of the receptors is an adult in good health and CMV-seronegative.

This clone was counted a few times. This chain connects TRBV19 to TRBJ1-5; tentative D call: TRBD1 (6 bases). The CDR3 has 19 residues. V dropped 7 bases and J dropped 3 bases, with 28 bases sitting between them. The germline CDR1 and CDR2 sequences are LNHDA and SQIVND (reference sequence). CDR3 loop: CASTIKGQGMIGSNQPQHF. CDR3 DNA sequence: TGTGCCAGTACCATCAAAGGGCAGGGGATGATCGGATCCAATCAGCCCCAGCATTTT.

The chain links TRBV6-6 to TRBJ1-2; TRBD1 might be the D (6 bases). V was cut by 2 bases and J by 12 bases, with 13 bases left in between. Per germline, CDR1 MNHNY and CDR2 SVGAGI (reference sequence). The CDR3 has 12 residues. The CDR3 reads CASSYEGGWNTF. The CDR3 nucleotides are TGTGCCAGCAGTTACGAGGGGGGGTGGAACACCTTC.